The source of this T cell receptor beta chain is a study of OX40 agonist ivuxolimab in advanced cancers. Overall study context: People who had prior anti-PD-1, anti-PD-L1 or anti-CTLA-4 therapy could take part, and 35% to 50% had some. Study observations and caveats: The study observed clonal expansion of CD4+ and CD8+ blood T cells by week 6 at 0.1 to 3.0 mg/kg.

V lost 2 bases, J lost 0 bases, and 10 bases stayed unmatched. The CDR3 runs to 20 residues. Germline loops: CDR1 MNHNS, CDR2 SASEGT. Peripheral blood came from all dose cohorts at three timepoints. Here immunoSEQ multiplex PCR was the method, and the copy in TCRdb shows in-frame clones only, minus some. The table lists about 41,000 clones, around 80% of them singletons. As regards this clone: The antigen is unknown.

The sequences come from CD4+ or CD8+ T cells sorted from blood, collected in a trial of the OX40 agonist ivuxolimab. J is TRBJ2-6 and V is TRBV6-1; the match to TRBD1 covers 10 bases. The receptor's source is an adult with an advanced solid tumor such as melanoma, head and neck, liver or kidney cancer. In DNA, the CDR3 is TGTGCCAGCAGTGAACCAGAAGGGACAGGGGAGTTCTCTGGGGCCAACGTCCTGACTTTC. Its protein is CASSEPEGTGEFSGANVLTF.